The T cell receptor beta chain described here comes from a study of T cell responses to AZD1222 COVID-19 vaccine. Findings of the study overall: When two AZD1222 doses had been given, Spike-specific TCR breadth and depth rose. The study reported that nearly half of spike-specific TCRs target unmutated variant regions. Spike as a whole was targeted by vaccine-associated CD4 TCRs, dominant at 160-218 and 743-854. At baseline, seropositivity was found in only a handful of AZD1222 recipients.

This clone was seen only once. Its target is not known. Some clones are missing from TCRdb's copy, which holds only in-frame ones; the method was immunoSEQ multiplex PCR. Among some 150,000 clones listed, around nine tenths were seen once. The CDR3 extends over 15 amino acids. The germline V gene encodes CDR1 SGHRS and CDR2 YFSETQ. The junction had 2 bases not matched to a gene; V was cut back by 4 bases and J by 2 bases. Specimen: peripheral blood, collected on day 0 of AZD1222 vaccination. The source is an adult in good health. The V and J genes are TRBV5-1 and TRBJ2-7, with 14 bases fitting TRBD2. The CDR3 spells CASSPGLAGAYEQYF. In nucleotides, the CDR3 is TGCGCCAGCAGCCCGGGACTAGCGGGAGCCTACGAGCAGTACTTC.